This record covers a single T cell receptor beta chain. This CDR3 contains 13 residues. The germline gives CDR1 SEHNR, CDR2 FQNEAQ (reference sequence). V was shortened by 0 bases and J by 3 bases, with 3 bases between the two germline ends. This sample is drawn from a study of T cell changes during pregnancy in multiple sclerosis. TCRdb's copy holds only in-frame clones and misses some; the assay was immunoSEQ multiplex PCR. In the table there are 75,000 to 90,000 clones, about 92% of which are singletons. The sample consisted of CD4+ T cells from peripheral blood mononuclear cells, taken before pregnancy. The TCR sequence derives from a female donor with multiple sclerosis, enrolled in a pregnancy study. The rearrangement uses TRBV7-9 and TRBJ2-1; D call uncertain. The CDR3 reads CASSLARYNEQFF. For the CDR3, the DNA is TGTGCCAGCAGCTTAGCGCGCTACAATGAGCAGTTCTTC.